This T cell receptor beta chain was retrieved from a study of cytomegalovirus exposure and HLA in healthy donors (dated by TCRdb to between 2016 and 2019). At the level of the whole study: An earlier analysis of roughly 570 of the donors reported 276 Gb of sequence data and around 100 million unique TCR beta sequences obtained from around 170 million T cells. Roughly 300 gigabases of sequencing data and roughly 80 million unique TCR sequences made up an early release that covered about 640 HLA-typed donors. Among the roughly 430 genotyped donors, about 83% belonged to the genetic ancestry cluster associated with self-reported Caucasian donors. The study was designed to test whether signatures of past pathogen exposure could be identified by cataloging public T cell receptors. Using immunosequencing, the study profiled T cell repertoires from roughly 650 subjects and related those repertoires to cytomegalovirus serostatus. Along with the roughly 610-subject first cohort, a separate validation cohort of roughly 110 different subjects was used. To predict cytomegalovirus infection status, the study combined high-throughput TCR immunosequencing, statistical association of individual TCRs with disease status, and machine learning. A later analysis re-analyzed previously published TCR beta repertoires from about 600 donors and added high-resolution HLA genotyping to study TCR occurrence patterns. In the later analysis, no new phenotypic data were used to find candidate immune exposures; instead, reliance was placed on TCR beta sequences and their occurrence across donors. An earlier analysis of 587 of the donors used high-throughput TCR beta sequencing to judge whether each TCR beta V gene segment behaved as functional or pseudogenic. Donor age, sex, ethnicity and CMV serostatus were compiled alongside the repertoire data. In a later genetic analysis, genome-wide SNP genotypes for about 55% of the roughly 670 donors were used, and that subset was treated as a discovery cohort. Every repertoire in the discovery cohort had been generated on one and the same sequencing platform. Both class I and class II loci were covered by HLA typing, at four-digit resolution. Typing coverage differed by locus: A, B, C, DRB1 and DQB1 were typed in roughly 620-630 donors, DQA1 in 522, DPA1 in around 610, and DPB1 in about 450. About five DR-DQ haplotypes were treated as single units for association and clustering because of strong linkage in the cohort. Across 300 to 500 genotyped donors of the cohort, an average of about 220,000 unique TCR beta nucleotide sequences per donor were sequenced, and roughly 20% of those sequences were non-productive. General study outcomes and caveats: According to a later analysis, parvovirus B19, influenza, CMV and Epstein-Barr virus appeared linked to several top co-occurrence clusters. In a later analysis, HLA-associated TCR beta chains showed more clonal expansion and lower generation probabilities than non-associated chains that were equally common. In a later analysis, around 15,000 TCR beta sequences were associated with specific HLA alleles at a false discovery rate of 0.05. A cluster of highly shared sequence variants was judged likely to be a technical artifact of the sequencing pipeline. Three of the identified cytomegalovirus-associated TCR beta chains were confirmed in vitro to be specific for cytomegalovirus antigens. The classifier was reported to diagnose cytomegalovirus status with high specificity and sensitivity in both the original and validation cohorts. In a later analysis, the rate of TCR association differed among HLA loci, with DRB1 alleles having the most associated TCRs and HLA-C alleles having the fewest. Roughly 17 rarely observed V segments, including chromosome 9 orphons, were excluded from the earlier analysis of just under 600 of the donors because counts were too low. A later genetic analysis reported fewer N-insertions in productive TCRs among donors in an Asian-associated ancestry cluster than the roughly 700-donor mean. According to a later analysis, most CMV-associated TCR beta chains appeared to be HLA-restricted, and the HLA associations seemed to be driven largely by CMV exposure. In an earlier analysis of approximately 590 of the donors, most TCR beta V segments were observed in productive rearrangements about 90% or about 30% of the time, broadly matching IMGT annotations. It was suggested by the authors that the approach could potentially be generalized to other disease states and immunological phenotypes. Roughly uniform sequencing depth across donors was assumed in presence/absence analyses, although this assumption may not hold. When HLA alleles, especially DR and DQ, strongly co-occurred, TCR associations were difficult to assign to individual alleles. Most TCR sequences were seen in very few donors, while some public TCRs were found in many individuals. For the cohort, immune exposure information was limited to CMV serostatus. The cohort was sequenced for TCR beta chains only, and without alpha or paired-chain data the features that could be detected were limited. Because HLA typing was unavailable for some donors at each locus, only the typed subset was used in association tests. Correlated functional status among segregating V segments might be attributable to linkage disequilibrium, but an unknown experimental factor could not be ruled out. The study gave a list of more than 150 TCR beta chains associated with cytomegalovirus. A further reported finding was that TCR beta sequences accurately predicted the HLA-A and HLA-B alleles for most subjects in the first cohort. Some IMGT-functional V segments, including TRBV6-2 and TRBV6-3, could not be told apart with the 87-base-pair reads, so those segments were excluded. An association between a missense DCLRE1C variant and V-gene and J-gene trimming of TCR beta chains was found in a later genetic analysis and replicated in an independent cohort.

The cohort was made up of 500 to 800 healthy bone marrow donors. Cohort members were all nominally healthy when sampled, although unrecorded immune exposures were likely present. The donor tested CMV seronegative, placing the donor among the 300 to 400 seronegative members of the cohort. Every donor gave a peripheral blood sample, and the peripheral blood mononuclear cells from that sample were used for TCR beta sequencing. The Qiagen DNeasy Blood Extraction Kit was used to extract genomic DNA from the blood cell samples. On this clone: No antigen is known for it. No clone much larger than this one lies a single base away; base qualities are absent.

The library came from the immunoSEQ multiplex PCR assay. The multiplex PCR relied on a mix of 60 forward primers for TCR Vbeta segments and 13 reverse primers for TCR Jbeta segments. The CDR3 region of rearranged TCR beta genes was amplified from genomic DNA by a multiplex PCR assay. The amplified TCR beta libraries were sequenced on the Illumina HiSeq System as 87-base-pair reads. The study's own analysis went as follows. In a later analysis, around 80 million unique TCR beta chains were counted across the 500 to 850 repertoires, and around 11 million of these chains were shared by at least two donors. A nearest-neighbor algorithm error-corrected the raw reads and collapsed the reads into unique sequences, merging closely related sequences to remove PCR and sequencing errors. Alignment of CDR3 sequences to IMGT reference sequences was used to assign V, D and J gene segments. For a sequence to be retained, a match of at least six nucleotides to both a V gene segment and a J gene segment was required. Rearrangements were called productive when the CDR3 lacked stop codons and stayed in frame with V and J; all others were non-productive. CDR3 was defined according to IMGT convention as the region running from the second conserved V-encoded cysteine to the conserved J-encoded phenylalanine. The earlier analysis of some 580 of the donors excluded any sequence lacking an unambiguous match to a single V gene segment. An earlier analysis of approximately 590 of the donors classified V segments as functional when productive rearrangements were above 56.7% and as segregating when the standard deviation between donors was above 5%. A statistical classification framework was built for diagnosing cytomegalovirus status from the catalog of TCR beta chain sequences. V and J gene assignment, in a later analysis, came from comparing TCR nucleotide sequences with IMGT/GENE-DB human TR gene sequences. Using the TCRdist pipeline, a later analysis assigned CDR3 sequences along with most-parsimonious VDJ recombination scenarios. In a later analysis, each TCR beta chain was defined by its CDR3 amino acid sequence together with its V-gene family, and reads without a unique V-gene family were excluded. In a later analysis, 450 to 600 highly shared, low-generation-probability nucleotide sequences were removed to address suspected cross-contamination and a sequencing artifact. In a later analysis, a clonal expansion index for each public chain was calculated from normalized within-repertoire ranks of inferred template counts. A later analysis computed generation probabilities with a VDJ recombination model fitted to out-of-frame rearrangements, and checked the results against IGoR. In a later analysis, hypergeometric tests were used to score TCR-TCR, TCR-HLA and TCR-CMV co-occurrence, with a repertoire-size bias correction applied to TCR pairs. False discovery rates were estimated in a later analysis by permuting HLA or CMV assignments 20 times. In a later analysis, co-occurring TCRs were grouped with DBSCAN, and TCRdist sequence similarity was added when clustering was performed within HLA-allele-positive subsets. For co-occurrence clustering, repertoires with fewer than 30,000 or more than 120,000 public chains were excluded, along with roughly five repertoires with anomalous nucleotide sharing. TCRdb's version of the immuneACCESS table is confined to in-frame rearrangements and falls short of the full clone set. An unresolved V gene accounts for under half of the shortfall where checked; the remainder is of unknown origin. V, J and clone size are those of that table, while D and trimming were read from the DNA. Counted in this sample were around 200,000 clones; approximately 78% of them appeared once. The ten largest make up approximately 2.5% of the sample.

At the junction V is shortened by 4 bases and J by 10 bases; bases outside the gene matches: 7. The CDR3 runs 14 residues from the cysteine to the phenylalanine. CDR3 DNA only is kept here, 42 bases in frame from base 1. Via the germline V gene, CDR1 is MNHEY and CDR2 SVGAGI. The chain joins TRBV6-5 to TRBJ2-1, and 10 junctional nucleotides match TRBD2. This TCR came from a woman in her thirties or forties in good health and CMV-seronegative. Sequences were obtained from PBMCs. The CDR3 region has the sequence CASSLILAGNEQFF. The base sequence is TGTGCCAGCAGTTTGATACTAGCGGGAAACGAGCAGTTCTTC.